This T cell receptor beta chain was sequenced for a study of T cell repertoires in cytomegalovirus infection. For the study at large: Indications of both CMV infection and matching HLA type were provided by public TCR beta signatures. Findings and caveats of the study: The study found HLA-C-restricted CMV-specific TCR beta clonotypes dominating the ex vivo response.

TCRdb reanalysed the reads using MiXCR and keeps one entry per CDR3 protein. In the table there are over 100,000 distinct CDR3 sequences, 25% to 30% of which are singletons. CDR1 is SGHNT, CDR2 YYREEE, per germline (reference sequence). The CDR3 covers 14 residues. The junction had 9 bases not matched to a gene; V was cut back by 6 bases and J by 5 bases. This clonotype occurred once. Its antigen remains unidentified. The specimen comprised CD8+ T cells from cultured PBMCs, sampled from culture after CMV antigen stimulation. This chain links TRBV5-4 with TRBJ2-3; 7 bases map to TRBD2. The clonotype comes from a human donor in good health (CMV status not recorded). Some clones in this sample may be carry-over from other donors' samples. CDR3 DNA sequence: TGTGCCAGCATCATGAGAGGGAGGGGAGATACGCAGTATTTT. Amino acids: CASIMRGRGDTQYF.